A selection of T cell receptor beta chains follows, all from one sample in a study of CD8 T cells in Susac syndrome. TCRdb re-called the immunoSEQ multiplex PCR reads through MiXCR, storing one row per CDR3 protein. The repertoire holds some 68,000 distinct CDR3 sequences, with roughly 93% as singletons. The sequencing sample was made of CD4+ T cells from PBMCs. The receptors here all came from a human donor with Susac syndrome. Each CDR3 is given with its conserved first and last residue. The D gene is left open where the match is weak. The listing skips clone size in some rows; elsewhere it reads once, few, many or a size class.

clone size,V gene,D gene,J gene,CDR3 protein,CDR3 DNA
-,TRBV6-2/TRBV6-3,TRBD1,TRBJ2-7,CASRSTGISYEQYF,TGTGCCAGCAGGTCGACAGGGATCTCCTACGAGCAGTACTTC
-,TRBV28,-,TRBJ1-2,CATVVNYGYTF,TGTGCCACCGTTGTTAACTATGGCTACACCTTC
-,TRBV20-1,-,TRBJ1-1,CSARGAGGVNTEAFF,TGCAGTGCTAGAGGGGCGGGTGGGGTGAACACTGAAGCTTTCTTT
-,TRBV5-4,TRBD1,TRBJ1-2,CASRPTGGIYGYTF,TGTGCCAGCAGACCGACAGGGGGCATCTATGGCTACACCTTC
once,TRBV7-9,-,TRBJ2-5,CASNVPGRETQYF,TGTGCCAGCAACGTCCCAGGACGAGAGACCCAGTACTTC
-,TRBV7-9,-,TRBJ2-3,CASSSLVSTDTQYF,TGTGCCAGCAGCTCCTTAGTTAGCACAGATACGCAGTATTTT
-,TRBV28,-,TRBJ2-7,CASCVPDWPYEQYF,TGTGCCAGCTGTGTTCCAGACTGGCCCTACGAGCAGTACTTC
-,TRBV7-2,-,TRBJ2-3,CASSFTGADTQYF,TGTGCCAGCAGCTTTACCGGGGCTGATACGCAGTATTTT
-,TRBV18,-,TRBJ2-1,CASSLTGTQGEQFF,TGTGCCAGCTCACTTACCGGGACACAGGGTGAGCAGTTCTTC
-,TRBV3-1,TRBD2,TRBJ2-3,CASSRRGGPGDTQYF,TGTGCCAGCAGCCGTCGGGGGGGCCCAGGGGATACGCAGTATTTT
-,TRBV29-1,TRBD1,TRBJ2-2,CSVNRDRDMTGELFF,TGCAGCGTCAACCGGGACAGGGATATGACCGGGGAGCTGTTTTTT
-,TRBV5-5,TRBD1,TRBJ2-7,CASSFGTGVNYEQYF,TGTGCCAGCAGCTTCGGGACAGGGGTCAACTACGAGCAGTACTTC
-,TRBV10-3,-,TRBJ1-2,CAISAPSDSYGYTF,TGTGCCATCAGTGCCCCCTCGGACTCCTATGGCTACACCTTC
-,TRBV3-1,-,TRBJ1-2,CASSQDRGYTF,TGTGCCAGCAGCCAAGATCGTGGCTACACCTTC
-,TRBV20-1,-,TRBJ1-5,CSASTPLQGNQPQHF,TGCAGTGCTAGCACACCCTTACAGGGCAATCAGCCCCAGCATTTT
once,TRBV12-5,-,TRBJ2-6,CASDRPSGANVLTF,TGTGCTAGTGATCGTCCCTCTGGGGCCAACGTCCTGACTTTC
once,TRBV9,-,TRBJ2-7,CASSPQPGGSYEQYF,TGTGCCAGCAGTCCCCAGCCAGGGGGGTCCTACGAGCAGTACTTC
-,TRBV6-1,-,TRBJ2-3,CASSEAHDTQYF,TGTGCCAGCAGTGAAGCCCATGATACGCAGTATTTT
-,TRBV2,TRBD1,TRBJ2-1,CASSVPTGGTYNEQFF,TGTGCCAGCAGTGTCCCGACAGGGGGCACCTACAATGAGCAGTTCTTC
-,TRBV7-9,TRBD2,TRBJ2-1,CASSPWTRAYNEQFF,TGTGCCAGCAGCCCCTGGACTAGAGCCTACAATGAGCAGTTCTTC
-,TRBV7-9,-,TRBJ1-5,CASSSGAGDQPQHF,TGTGCCAGCAGCTCGGGGGCTGGGGATCAGCCCCAGCATTTT
-,TRBV11-1,TRBD1,TRBJ2-5,CASSQPGQGRETQYF,TGTGCCAGCAGCCAACCGGGACAGGGTCGGGAGACCCAGTACTTC
-,TRBV5-1,TRBD2,TRBJ2-1,CASSLVGLAATYNEQFF,TGCGCCAGCAGCTTGGTCGGACTAGCGGCTACCTACAATGAGCAGTTCTTC
-,TRBV20-1,-,TRBJ2-1,CSARETGQKQFF,TGCAGTGCTAGAGAGACCGGGCAAAAGCAGTTCTTC
once,TRBV9,-,TRBJ2-2,CASSVETGELFF,TGTGCCAGCAGCGTAGAGACCGGGGAGCTGTTTTTT
-,TRBV14,-,TRBJ1-1,CASRYTSGTTAFF,TGTGCCAGCAGGTATACGAGCGGGACGACCGCTTTCTTT
-,TRBV7-2,TRBD1,TRBJ1-1,CASSFAGQLNTEVFF,TGTGCCAGCAGCTTCGCGGGACAGTTAAACACTGAAGTTTTCTTT
-,TRBV7-2,-,TRBJ1-5,CASGHREELNQPQHF,TGTGCCAGCGGCCACAGGGAGGAACTTAATCAGCCCCAGCATTTT
-,TRBV9,TRBD1,TRBJ2-7,CASSAGTASSYEQYF,TGTGCCAGCAGCGCGGGGACAGCTAGCTCCTACGAGCAGTACTTC
few,TRBV6-2/TRBV6-3,-,TRBJ2-7,CASRRTGRGYEQYF,TGTGCCAGCAGACGAACAGGGCGAGGATACGAGCAGTACTTC
-,TRBV11-3,TRBD1,TRBJ2-6,CASSSGQATSGANVLTF,TGTGCCAGCAGCTCAGGACAGGCCACTTCTGGGGCCAACGTCCTGACTTTC
-,TRBV28,TRBD1,TRBJ1-2,CASSLKAGGNGYTF,TGTGCCAGCAGTTTAAAGGCAGGGGGGAATGGCTACACCTTC
few,TRBV7-2,TRBD1,TRBJ1-2,CASSSPGQGAYGYTF,TGTGCCAGCAGCTCCCCGGGACAGGGGGCCTATGGCTACACCTTC
-,TRBV20-1,TRBD1,TRBJ2-5,CSANHDRAPYF,TGCAGTGCTAACCACGACAGGGCACCGTACTTC
-,TRBV2,-,TRBJ2-5,CATVGDTPRGTQYF,TGTGCCACGGTCGGAGATACCCCAAGAGGGACCCAGTACTTC
-,TRBV19,TRBD2,TRBJ2-1,CATVDTSGGATEQFF,TGTGCCACCGTGGATACTAGCGGGGGGGCGACTGAGCAGTTCTTC
-,TRBV19,-,TRBJ1-4,CASSIATTNEKLFF,TGTGCCAGTAGTATTGCAACAACTAATGAAAAACTGTTTTTT
once,TRBV5-1,-,TRBJ1-1,CASSEPTRSEAFF,TGCGCCAGCAGCGAGCCGACTCGCTCTGAAGCTTTCTTT
-,TRBV6-1,TRBD2,TRBJ2-1,CASRRLAGLIGVLGSNEQFF,TGTGCCAGCAGGAGACTCGCGGGACTAATCGGGGTTCTTGGGAGCAATGAGCAGTTCTTC
-,TRBV7-2,TRBD2,TRBJ2-5,CASSLQGLATQETQYF,TGTGCCAGCAGCTTACAGGGACTAGCGACCCAAGAGACCCAGTACTTC
-,TRBV7-2,-,TRBJ2-7,CASSFTGTGGYEQYF,TGTGCCAGCAGCTTTACCGGGACTGGCGGTTACGAGCAGTACTTC
-,TRBV6-6,TRBD1,TRBJ2-2,CATRDRANTGELFF,TGTGCCACCCGGGACAGGGCGAACACCGGGGAGCTGTTTTTT
-,TRBV28,-,TRBJ1-6,CASSEYPRDGSPLHF,TGTGCCAGCAGCGAATACCCCAGGGATGGTTCACCCCTCCACTTT
-,TRBV18,TRBD1,TRBJ1-1,CASSWDSPLEAFF,TGTGCCAGCTCATGGGACAGCCCTCTTGAAGCTTTCTTT
-,TRBV29-1,-,TRBJ2-5,CSVEGPIRETQYF,TGCAGCGTTGAAGGGCCAATTAGGGAGACCCAGTACTTC
-,TRBV5-4,TRBD2,TRBJ2-5,CASSLTSGGQTQYF,TGTGCCAGCAGCTTGACTAGCGGGGGACAGACCCAGTACTTC
-,TRBV28,-,TRBJ1-5,CASSSPGQRSNQPQHF,TGTGCCAGCAGTTCTCCGGGACAACGTAGCAATCAGCCCCAGCATTTT
-,TRBV7-2,-,TRBJ1-2,CASSLAGQNYGYTF,TGTGCCAGCAGCTTAGCAGGGCAAAACTATGGCTACACCTTC
-,TRBV28,-,TRBJ1-4,CASSPGEEARVEKLFF,TGTGCCAGCAGCCCCGGTGAGGAAGCCCGGGTTGAAAAACTGTTTTTT
-,TRBV4-3,TRBD2,TRBJ2-3,CASSTLAGPGDTQYF,TGCGCCAGCAGCACCCTAGCGGGGCCCGGAGATACGCAGTATTTT
-,TRBV15,TRBD1,TRBJ1-1,CATTPPGQGFSEAFF,TGTGCCACCACCCCACCAGGACAGGGGTTTTCTGAAGCTTTCTTT
-,TRBV7-9,-,TRBJ1-1,CASSPGIRLEAFF,TGTGCCAGCAGCCCCGGCATCCGCCTTGAAGCTTTCTTT
-,TRBV3-1,-,TRBJ1-1,CASSPQGLRNTEAFF,TGTGCCAGCAGCCCGCAGGGCTTACGGAACACTGAAGCTTTCTTT